The rows below give T cell receptor beta chains drawn from one sample of a study of cytomegalovirus exposure and HLA in healthy donors. The method was immunoSEQ multiplex PCR; TCRdb's version includes in-frame clones alone and lacks a portion of them. The sample includes 110,000 or so clones, less than 85% of them seen just once. Sequenced input: PBMCs. These receptors came from a man in his fifties or sixties in good health and CMV-seropositive. The CDR3 runs from the conserved cysteine through the conserved F or W. The D gene is left open where the match is weak. Clone sizes are given selectively: once, few, many, or a class where the clone is expanded.

cdr3_nt: TGTGCCAGCAGCCTAATAGTGGGGGCGGGAGCTAGCACAGATACGCAGTATTTT; cdr3_aa: CASSLIVGAGASTDTQYF; v_call: TRBV7-2; cdr3_length: 18; j_call: TRBJ2-3; d_call: .; clone_size: .
cdr3_nt: TGTGCCAGCAGCTTAGACAGGTCCTACGAGCAGTACTTC; cdr3_aa: CASSLDRSYEQYF; v_call: TRBV7-9; cdr3_length: 13; j_call: TRBJ2-7; d_call: .; clone_size: .
cdr3_nt: TGTGCCACCAGCAGAAAGACAGGATCTGAAGCTTTCTTT; cdr3_aa: CATSRKTGSEAFF; v_call: TRBV15; cdr3_length: 13; j_call: TRBJ1-1; d_call: .; clone_size: .
cdr3_nt: TGTGCCAGCAGCTTAGTGACTAGCGGGGCCGTTAGGGGAGAGACCCAGTACTTC; cdr3_aa: CASSLVTSGAVRGETQYF; v_call: TRBV7-2; cdr3_length: 18; j_call: TRBJ2-5; d_call: TRBD2; clone_size: .
cdr3_nt: TGTGCCAGCAAGACAGGCGCCTACGAGCAGTACTTC; cdr3_aa: CASKTGAYEQYF; v_call: TRBV6-5; cdr3_length: 12; j_call: TRBJ2-7; d_call: .; clone_size: .
cdr3_nt: TGTGCCAGTACCAGGGGGACGAGCACAGATACGCAGTATTTT; cdr3_aa: CASTRGTSTDTQYF; v_call: TRBV19; cdr3_length: 14; j_call: TRBJ2-3; d_call: TRBD1; clone_size: .
cdr3_nt: TGTGCCAGCAGTCCGGAGGGGAGGGCCTATGGCTACACCTTC; cdr3_aa: CASSPEGRAYGYTF; v_call: TRBV28; cdr3_length: 14; j_call: TRBJ1-2; d_call: .; clone_size: .
cdr3_nt: TGTGCCAGCAGCCCTACAGGGTCTGGGGCCAACGTCCTGACTTTC; cdr3_aa: CASSPTGSGANVLTF; v_call: TRBV11-2; cdr3_length: 15; j_call: TRBJ2-6; d_call: .; clone_size: .
cdr3_nt: TGTGCCAGCAGTACGGGACAGGGCCACAATCAGCCCCAGCATTTT; cdr3_aa: CASSTGQGHNQPQHF; v_call: TRBV6-6; cdr3_length: 15; j_call: TRBJ1-5; d_call: TRBD1; clone_size: few
cdr3_nt: TGCGCCAGCAGCCTACAGGGGGCAGGTAACACCATATATTTT; cdr3_aa: CASSLQGAGNTIYF; v_call: TRBV5-1; cdr3_length: 14; j_call: TRBJ1-3; d_call: TRBD1; clone_size: .
cdr3_nt: TGCGCCAGCAGCCGTGGACAGGGAAACACTGAAGCTTTCTTT; cdr3_aa: CASSRGQGNTEAFF; v_call: TRBV4-3; cdr3_length: 14; j_call: TRBJ1-1; d_call: TRBD1; clone_size: few
cdr3_nt: TGTGCCAGCAGCAATCTAGCGGGAGAAATAGAAGAGCAGTACTTC; cdr3_aa: CASSNLAGEIEEQYF; v_call: TRBV11-2; cdr3_length: 15; j_call: TRBJ2-7; d_call: TRBD2; clone_size: .
cdr3_nt: TGTGCCTGGAACCAGGGCCCTTCTGGAAACACCATATATTTT; cdr3_aa: CAWNQGPSGNTIYF; v_call: TRBV30; cdr3_length: 14; j_call: TRBJ1-3; d_call: .; clone_size: .
cdr3_nt: TGTGCCACCAGCAGAGGACAGGGAGGCTCCTATGGCTACACCTTC; cdr3_aa: CATSRGQGGSYGYTF; v_call: TRBV15; cdr3_length: 15; j_call: TRBJ1-2; d_call: TRBD1; clone_size: .
cdr3_nt: TGTGCCAGCAGCCGGAGAGGAGCAGGGGGCTTGGGGGAGCTGTTTTTT; cdr3_aa: CASSRRGAGGLGELFF; v_call: TRBV11-3; cdr3_length: 16; j_call: TRBJ2-2; d_call: TRBD1; clone_size: .
cdr3_nt: TGTGCCAGTAGTACCTGGACTAGCGGGATTCTGAATGAGCAGTTCTTC; cdr3_aa: CASSTWTSGILNEQFF; v_call: TRBV19; cdr3_length: 16; j_call: TRBJ2-1; d_call: TRBD2; clone_size: .
cdr3_nt: TGTGCCAGCAGCAACTCGGGACTAGCGTCCTACGAGCAGTACTTC; cdr3_aa: CASSNSGLASYEQYF; v_call: TRBV5-4; cdr3_length: 15; j_call: TRBJ2-7; d_call: TRBD2; clone_size: .
cdr3_nt: TGTGCCAGCTCACCATTTCACGGGTTTAATGAAAAACTGTTTTTT; cdr3_aa: CASSPFHGFNEKLFF; v_call: TRBV18; cdr3_length: 15; j_call: TRBJ1-4; d_call: .; clone_size: .
cdr3_nt: TGTGCCAGCAGCTTTTACAGGGATGAAGAGACCCAGTACTTC; cdr3_aa: CASSFYRDEETQYF; v_call: TRBV5-7; cdr3_length: 14; j_call: TRBJ2-5; d_call: .; clone_size: .
cdr3_nt: TGTGCCAGCAGCTTAGGCGGGGTGGGTACAGATACGCAGTATTTT; cdr3_aa: CASSLGGVGTDTQYF; v_call: TRBV7-6; cdr3_length: 15; j_call: TRBJ2-3; d_call: .; clone_size: .
cdr3_nt: TGTGCCAGCAGCCCTCACGGGGCTAACTATGGCTACACCTTC; cdr3_aa: CASSPHGANYGYTF; v_call: TRBV7-2; cdr3_length: 14; j_call: TRBJ1-2; d_call: .; clone_size: .
cdr3_nt: TGCAGCGTTGAAGATCAGGGGGACGAGCAGTACTTC; cdr3_aa: CSVEDQGDEQYF; v_call: TRBV29-1; cdr3_length: 12; j_call: TRBJ2-7; d_call: TRBD1; clone_size: .
cdr3_nt: TGTGCCAGCAGTTCCGGGGGGTCCTACGAGCAGTACTTC; cdr3_aa: CASSSGGSYEQYF; v_call: TRBV27; cdr3_length: 13; j_call: TRBJ2-7; d_call: TRBD2; clone_size: .
cdr3_nt: TGTGCCAGCAGCTTAGGTCCAGGGGGCAACCAGCCCCAGCATTTT; cdr3_aa: CASSLGPGGNQPQHF; v_call: TRBV7-6; cdr3_length: 15; j_call: TRBJ1-5; d_call: TRBD1; clone_size: .
cdr3_nt: TGTGCCACCAGCAGGGGCGGGGGCTTAGAGACCCAGTACTTC; cdr3_aa: CATSRGGGLETQYF; v_call: TRBV15; cdr3_length: 14; j_call: TRBJ2-5; d_call: .; clone_size: few
cdr3_nt: TGTGCCAGCAGACTGGGACAGGGGGCTTGGGAGACCCAGTACTTC; cdr3_aa: CASRLGQGAWETQYF; v_call: TRBV7-2; cdr3_length: 15; j_call: TRBJ2-5; d_call: TRBD1; clone_size: .
cdr3_nt: TGTGCCAGCTCACCAACAGCAGGGGTATCTGGGGCCAACGGCCTGACTTTC; cdr3_aa: CASSPTAGVSGANGLTF; v_call: TRBV18; cdr3_length: 17; j_call: TRBJ2-6; d_call: .; clone_size: .
cdr3_nt: TGTGCCAGCACTCCCACTCGGGTAGGGGGTGAAGCTTTCTTT; cdr3_aa: CASTPTRVGGEAFF; v_call: TRBV7-2; cdr3_length: 14; j_call: TRBJ1-1; d_call: .; clone_size: once
cdr3_nt: TGTGCCAGCTCACCATATGGTGGACAGCCTAGCTCTGGAAACACCATATATTTT; cdr3_aa: CASSPYGGQPSSGNTIYF; v_call: TRBV18; cdr3_length: 18; j_call: TRBJ1-3; d_call: .; clone_size: .
cdr3_nt: TGTGCCAGTAGCCGGGACAGGGGTAACTATGGCTACACCTTC; cdr3_aa: CASSRDRGNYGYTF; v_call: TRBV19; cdr3_length: 14; j_call: TRBJ1-2; d_call: TRBD1; clone_size: .
cdr3_nt: TGTGCCACCAGCAGAGAGAGAGGAGGGGAGCAGTTCTTC; cdr3_aa: CATSRERGGEQFF; v_call: TRBV15; cdr3_length: 13; j_call: TRBJ2-1; d_call: .; clone_size: .